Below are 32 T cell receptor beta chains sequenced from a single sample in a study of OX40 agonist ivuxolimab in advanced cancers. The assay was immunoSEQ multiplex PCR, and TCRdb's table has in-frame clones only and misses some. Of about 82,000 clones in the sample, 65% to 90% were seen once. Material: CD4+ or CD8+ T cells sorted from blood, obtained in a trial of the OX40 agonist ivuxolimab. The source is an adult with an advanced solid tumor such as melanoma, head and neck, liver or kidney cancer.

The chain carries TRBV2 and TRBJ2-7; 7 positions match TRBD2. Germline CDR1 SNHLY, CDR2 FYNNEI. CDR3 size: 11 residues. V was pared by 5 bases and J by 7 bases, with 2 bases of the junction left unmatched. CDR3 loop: CASSSGGEQYF. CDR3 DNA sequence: TGTGCCAGCAGTTCCGGGGGGGAGCAGTACTTC. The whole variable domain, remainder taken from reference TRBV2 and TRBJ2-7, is EPEVTQTPSHQVTQMGQEVILRCVPISNHLYFYWYRQILGQKVEFLVSFYNNEISEKSEIFDDQFSVERPDGSNFTLKIRSTKLEDSAMYFCASSSGGEQYFGPGTRLTVT.

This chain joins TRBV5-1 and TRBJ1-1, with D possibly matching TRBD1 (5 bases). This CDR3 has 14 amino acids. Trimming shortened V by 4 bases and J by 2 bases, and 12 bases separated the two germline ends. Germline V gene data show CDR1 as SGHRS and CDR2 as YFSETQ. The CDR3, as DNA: TGCGCCAGCAGCGAGCAGGGTACTAACACTGAAGCTTTCTTT. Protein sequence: CASSEQGTNTEAFF. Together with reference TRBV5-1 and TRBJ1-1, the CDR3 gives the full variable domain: KAGVTQTPRYLIKTRGQQVTLSCSPISGHRSVSWYQQTPGQGLQFLFEYFSETQRNKGNFPGRFSGRQFSNSRSEMNVSTLELGDSALYLCASSEQGTNTEAFFGQGTRLTVV.

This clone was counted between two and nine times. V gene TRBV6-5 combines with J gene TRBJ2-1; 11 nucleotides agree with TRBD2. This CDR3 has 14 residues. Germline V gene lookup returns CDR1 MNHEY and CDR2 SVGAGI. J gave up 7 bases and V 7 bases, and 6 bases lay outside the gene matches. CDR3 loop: CASIPSGRYNEQFF. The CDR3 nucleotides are TGTGCCAGCATTCCTAGCGGGAGGTATAATGAGCAGTTCTTC.

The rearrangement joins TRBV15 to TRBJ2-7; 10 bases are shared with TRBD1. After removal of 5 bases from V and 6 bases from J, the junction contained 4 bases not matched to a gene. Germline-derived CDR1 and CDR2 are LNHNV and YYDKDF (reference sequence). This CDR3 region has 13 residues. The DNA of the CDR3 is TGTGCCACCAGCGTACGGGACAGGGGCGAGCAGTACTTC. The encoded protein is CATSVRDRGEQYF.

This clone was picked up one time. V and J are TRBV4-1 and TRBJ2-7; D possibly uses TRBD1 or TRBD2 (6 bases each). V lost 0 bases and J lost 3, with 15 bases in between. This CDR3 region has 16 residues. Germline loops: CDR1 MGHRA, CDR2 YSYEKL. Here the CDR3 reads CASSQDWGAVSYEQYF. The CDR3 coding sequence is TGCGCCAGCAGCCAAGATTGGGGGGCGGTCAGCTACGAGCAGTACTTC.

The DNA of the CDR3 is TGTGCCAGCTCACAAATAACGCCGGGACAGAACACTGAAGCTTTCTTT. Its translation is CASSQITPGQNTEAFF. The gene calls are TRBV18 and TRBJ1-1, with D maybe TRBD1 (6 bases). The CDR3 extends over 16 amino acids. The germline gives CDR1 KGHSH, CDR2 LQKENI. V lost 4 bases, J lost 1 base, and 16 bases lay in between.

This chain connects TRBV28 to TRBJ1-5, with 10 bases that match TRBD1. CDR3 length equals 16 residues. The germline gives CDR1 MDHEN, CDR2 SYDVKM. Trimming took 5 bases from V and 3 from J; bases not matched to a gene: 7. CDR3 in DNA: TGTGCCAGCAGTCGAGAGGGACAGGGGAACAATCAGCCCCAGCATTTT. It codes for CASSREGQGNNQPQHF.

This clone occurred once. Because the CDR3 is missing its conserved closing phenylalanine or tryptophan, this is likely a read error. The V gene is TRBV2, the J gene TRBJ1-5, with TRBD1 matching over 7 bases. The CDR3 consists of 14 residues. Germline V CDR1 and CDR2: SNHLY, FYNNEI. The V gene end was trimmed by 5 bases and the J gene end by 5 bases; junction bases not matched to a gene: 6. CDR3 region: CASSTTGSYQPQHL. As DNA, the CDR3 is TGTGCCAGCAGTACGACAGGGTCATATCAGCCCCAGCATCTT.

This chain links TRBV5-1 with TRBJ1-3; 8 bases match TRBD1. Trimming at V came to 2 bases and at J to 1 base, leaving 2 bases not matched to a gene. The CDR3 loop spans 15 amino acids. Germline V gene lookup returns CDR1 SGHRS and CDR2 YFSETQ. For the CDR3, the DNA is TGCGCCAGCAGCTTACAGGGGGAGTCTGGAAACACCATATATTTT. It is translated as CASSLQGESGNTIYF.

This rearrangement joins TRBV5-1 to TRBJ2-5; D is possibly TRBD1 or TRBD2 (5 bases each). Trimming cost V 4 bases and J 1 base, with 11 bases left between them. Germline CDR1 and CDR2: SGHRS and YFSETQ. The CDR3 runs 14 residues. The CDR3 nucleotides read TGCGCCAGCAGCGGATCCGGGACCCAAGAGACCCAGTACTTC. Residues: CASSGSGTQETQYF.

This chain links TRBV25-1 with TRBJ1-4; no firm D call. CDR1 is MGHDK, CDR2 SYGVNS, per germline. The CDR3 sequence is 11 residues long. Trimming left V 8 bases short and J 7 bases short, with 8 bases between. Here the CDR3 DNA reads TGTGCCAGCCTGGCGGGTGAAAAACTGTTTTTT. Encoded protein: CASLAGEKLFF.

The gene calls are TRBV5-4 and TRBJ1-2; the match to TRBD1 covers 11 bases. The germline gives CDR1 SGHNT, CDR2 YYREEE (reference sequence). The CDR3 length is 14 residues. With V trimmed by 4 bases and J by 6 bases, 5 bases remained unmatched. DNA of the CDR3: TGTGCCAGCAGCGGACAGGGGGCAAGGGATGGCTACACCTTC. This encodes CASSGQGARDGYTF.

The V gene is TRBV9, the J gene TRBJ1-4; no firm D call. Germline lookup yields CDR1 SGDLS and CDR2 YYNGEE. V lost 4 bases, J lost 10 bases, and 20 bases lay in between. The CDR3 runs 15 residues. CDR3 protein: CASSPTRTLVGKLFF. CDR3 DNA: TGTGCCAGCAGCCCCACAAGGACGTTGGTGGGAAAACTGTTTTTT.

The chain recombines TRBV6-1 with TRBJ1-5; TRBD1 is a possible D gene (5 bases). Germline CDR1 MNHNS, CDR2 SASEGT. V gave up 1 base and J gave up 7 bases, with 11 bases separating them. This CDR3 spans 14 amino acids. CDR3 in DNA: TGTGCCAGCAGTGAAGGGGCAGGGAGGCAGCCCCAGCATTTT. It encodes CASSEGAGRQPQHF.

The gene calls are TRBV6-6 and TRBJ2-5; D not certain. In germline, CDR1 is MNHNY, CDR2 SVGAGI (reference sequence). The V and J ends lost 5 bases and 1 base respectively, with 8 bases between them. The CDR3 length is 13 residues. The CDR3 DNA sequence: TGTGCCAGCAGTCCACACAGCCAAGAGACCCAGTACTTC. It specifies CASSPHSQETQYF.

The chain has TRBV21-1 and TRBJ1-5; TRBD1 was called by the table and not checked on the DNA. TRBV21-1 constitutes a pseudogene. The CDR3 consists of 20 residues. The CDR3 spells CASSKVLGHHVSCINQPQHF. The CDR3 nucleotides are TGTGCCAGCAGCAAAGTCCTGGGACATCATGTATCCTGCATTAATCAGCCCCAGCATTTT.

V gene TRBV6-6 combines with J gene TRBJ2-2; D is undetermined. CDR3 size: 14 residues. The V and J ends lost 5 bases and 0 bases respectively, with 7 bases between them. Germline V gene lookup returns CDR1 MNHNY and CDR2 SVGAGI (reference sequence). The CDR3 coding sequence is TGTGCCAGCAGTGCTTACGCGAACACCGGGGAGCTGTTTTTT. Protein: CASSAYANTGELFF.

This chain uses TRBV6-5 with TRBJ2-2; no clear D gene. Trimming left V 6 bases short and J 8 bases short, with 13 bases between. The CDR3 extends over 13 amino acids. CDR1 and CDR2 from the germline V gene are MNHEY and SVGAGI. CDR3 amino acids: CASRSIVGGELFF. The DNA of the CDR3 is TGTGCCAGCAGATCGATTGTCGGTGGGGAGCTGTTTTTT.

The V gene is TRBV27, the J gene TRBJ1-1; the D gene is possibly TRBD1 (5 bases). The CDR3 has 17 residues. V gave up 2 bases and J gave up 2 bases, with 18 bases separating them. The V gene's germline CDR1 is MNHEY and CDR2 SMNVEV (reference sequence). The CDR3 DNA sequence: TGTGCCAGCAGTTTACGGGGGGTTCAAGGGACTAACACTGAAGCTTTCTTT. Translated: CASSLRGVQGTNTEAFF.

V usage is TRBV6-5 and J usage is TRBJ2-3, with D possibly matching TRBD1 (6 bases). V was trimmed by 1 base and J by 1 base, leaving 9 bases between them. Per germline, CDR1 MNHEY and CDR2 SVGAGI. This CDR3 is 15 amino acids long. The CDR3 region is CASSYFGGRTDTQYF. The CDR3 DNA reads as TGTGCCAGCAGTTACTTTGGGGGCCGCACAGATACGCAGTATTTT.

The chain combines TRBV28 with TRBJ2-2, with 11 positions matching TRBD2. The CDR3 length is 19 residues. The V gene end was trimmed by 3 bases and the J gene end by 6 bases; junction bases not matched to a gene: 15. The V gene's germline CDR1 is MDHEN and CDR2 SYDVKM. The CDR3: CASSLGLAGGSSLPGELFF. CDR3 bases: TGTGCCAGCAGTTTGGGTCTAGCGGGAGGATCAAGTTTGCCCGGGGAGCTGTTTTTT.

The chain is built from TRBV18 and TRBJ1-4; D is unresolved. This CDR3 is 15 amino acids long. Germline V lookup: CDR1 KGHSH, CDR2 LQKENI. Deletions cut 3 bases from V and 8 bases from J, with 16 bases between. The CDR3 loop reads CASSPYRDWSEKLFF. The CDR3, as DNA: TGTGCCAGCTCACCCTACCGGGATTGGAGCGAAAAACTGTTTTTT.

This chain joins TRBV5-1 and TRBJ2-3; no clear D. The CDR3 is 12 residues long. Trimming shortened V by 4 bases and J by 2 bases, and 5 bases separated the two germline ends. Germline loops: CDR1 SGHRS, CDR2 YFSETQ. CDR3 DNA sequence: TGCGCCAGCAGCCAATTCACAGATACGCAGTATTTT. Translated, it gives CASSQFTDTQYF.

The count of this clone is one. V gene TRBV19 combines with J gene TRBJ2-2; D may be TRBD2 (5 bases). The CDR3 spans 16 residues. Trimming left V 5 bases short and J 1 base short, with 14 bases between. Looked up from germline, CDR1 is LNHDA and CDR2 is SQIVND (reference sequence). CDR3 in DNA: TGTGCCAGTAGTTCGGTGACCGGACTGAACACCGGGGAGCTGTTTTTT. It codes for CASSSVTGLNTGELFF.

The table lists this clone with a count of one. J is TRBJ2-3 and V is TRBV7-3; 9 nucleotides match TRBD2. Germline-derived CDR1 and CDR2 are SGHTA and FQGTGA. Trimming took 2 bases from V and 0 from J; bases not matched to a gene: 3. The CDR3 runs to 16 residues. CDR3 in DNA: TGTGCCAGCAGCTTACAGGCGGGAGGGAGCACAGATACGCAGTATTTT. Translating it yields CASSLQAGGSTDTQYF.

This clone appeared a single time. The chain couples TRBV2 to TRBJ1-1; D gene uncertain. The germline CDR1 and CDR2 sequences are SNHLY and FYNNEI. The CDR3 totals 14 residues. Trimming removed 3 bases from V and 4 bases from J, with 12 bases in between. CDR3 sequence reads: CASSDLGVGTEAFF. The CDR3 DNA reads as TGTGCCAGCAGTGATCTCGGGGTCGGCACTGAAGCTTTCTTT.

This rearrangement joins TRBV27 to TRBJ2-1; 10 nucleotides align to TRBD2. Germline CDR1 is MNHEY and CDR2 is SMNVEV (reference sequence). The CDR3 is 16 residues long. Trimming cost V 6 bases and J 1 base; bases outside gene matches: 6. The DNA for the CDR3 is TGTGCCAGCAGCCTTCGGACTAGCGGTTCCTACAATGAGCAGTTCTTC. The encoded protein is CASSLRTSGSYNEQFF.

CDR3 coding DNA: TGTGCCAGCAGACAGGGCTCTGGAAACACCATATATTTT. As protein: CASRQGSGNTIYF. The chain uses TRBV2 and TRBJ1-3, with a tentative D call TRBD1 (6 bases). V lost 6 bases, J lost 0 bases, and 6 bases lay in between. The CDR3 is 13 residues long. Per the germline V gene, CDR1 is SNHLY and CDR2 is FYNNEI.

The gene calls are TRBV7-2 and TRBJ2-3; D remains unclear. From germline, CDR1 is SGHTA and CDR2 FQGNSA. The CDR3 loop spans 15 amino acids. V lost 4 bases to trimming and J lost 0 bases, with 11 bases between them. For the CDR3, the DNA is TGTGCCAGCAGCTCGTGGGTCAGTAGCACAGATACGCAGTATTTT. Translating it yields CASSSWVSSTDTQYF.

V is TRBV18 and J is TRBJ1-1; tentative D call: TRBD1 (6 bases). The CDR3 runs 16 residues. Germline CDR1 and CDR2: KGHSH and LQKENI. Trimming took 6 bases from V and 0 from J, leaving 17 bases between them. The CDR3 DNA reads TGTGCCAGCTCCGCCCGAGCAGGGGATATGAACACTGAAGCTTTCTTT. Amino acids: CASSARAGDMNTEAFF.

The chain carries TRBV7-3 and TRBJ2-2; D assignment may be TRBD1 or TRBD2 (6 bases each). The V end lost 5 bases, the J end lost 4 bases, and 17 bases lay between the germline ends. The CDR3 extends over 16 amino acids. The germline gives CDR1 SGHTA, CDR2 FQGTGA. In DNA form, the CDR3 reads TGTGCCAGCAGCCCCCCCGGGGGCGCGGGCACCGGGGAGCTGTTTTTT. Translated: CASSPPGGAGTGELFF.

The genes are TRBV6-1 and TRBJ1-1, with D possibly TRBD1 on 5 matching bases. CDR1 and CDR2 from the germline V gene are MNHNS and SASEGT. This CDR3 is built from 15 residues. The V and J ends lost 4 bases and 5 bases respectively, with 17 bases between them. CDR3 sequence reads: CASSARGRRRTEAFF. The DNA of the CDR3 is TGTGCCAGCAGTGCCCGGGGCCGACGGAGGACTGAAGCTTTCTTT.